Below are 21 T cell receptor beta chains sequenced from a single sample in a study of blood T cell repertoires in COVID-19. TCRdb's copy holds only in-frame clones and misses some; the assay was immunoSEQ multiplex PCR. The table has 160,000 or so clones, around 86% seen once; the top ten hold over 10%. The sample was peripheral blood. These receptors were taken from a man in his 70s who had recovered from COVID-19.

The CDR3 reads CASSSRDRPDTQYF. As DNA, the CDR3 is TGTGCCAGCAGCAGCCGGGACAGACCAGATACGCAGTATTTT. The chain is built from TRBV7-2 and TRBJ2-3; 7 bases agree with TRBD1. The CDR3 has 14 residues. Germline CDR1 reads SGHTA; CDR2 reads FQGNSA. V lost 5 bases to trimming and J lost 4 bases; unmatched junction nucleotides: 6. The entire variable domain, with the rest obtained from reference TRBV7-2 and TRBJ2-3, is as follows: GAGVSQSPSNKVTEKGKDVELRCDPISGHTALYWYRQSLGQGLEFLIYFQGNSAPDKSGLPSDRFSAERTGGSVSTLTIQRTQQEDSAVYLCASSSRDRPDTQYFGPGTRLTVL.

The chain employs TRBV6-5 and TRBJ2-5; 10 nucleotides line up with TRBD1. Unmatched junction bases numbered 9, after V lost 9 bases and J lost 2 bases. Germline loops: CDR1 MNHEY, CDR2 SVGAGI. The CDR3 has 15 amino acids. CDR3: CASFIPGQGQETQYF. The CDR3 DNA sequence: TGTGCCAGTTTCATTCCGGGACAGGGGCAAGAGACCCAGTACTTC.

With respect to this clone: A junction end diverges from the germline sequence, so it may reflect a read error. This specimen includes other DNA sequences encoding the same CDR3. CDR3 sequence reads: CASSPGQGNTGELFF. The CDR3 DNA reads as TGTGCTAGCAGCCCCGGACAAGGGAACACCGGGGAGCTGTTTTTT. This chain connects TRBV7-7 to TRBJ2-2, with D possibly being TRBD1 (5 bases). CDR1 is SSHAT and CDR2 is FNYEAQ in the germline V gene (reference sequence). This CDR3 is built from 15 residues.

The chain couples TRBV28 to TRBJ2-3; D unclear. Between the trimmed V and J ends, which lost 7 bases and 0 bases, there was a span of 20 bases. CDR3 size: 17 residues. Germline values: CDR1 MDHEN, CDR2 SYDVKM. CDR3 DNA: TGTGCCAGCACCATGTGGCAGGTGGTGGCCAGCACAGATACGCAGTATTTT. Translated, it gives CASTMWQVVASTDTQYF.

This rearrangement joins TRBV15 to TRBJ2-7, with a tentative D call TRBD1 (5 bases). The CDR3 loop spans 14 amino acids. Germline V gene data show CDR1 as LNHNV and CDR2 as YYDKDF (reference sequence). V lost 7 bases, J lost 3 bases, and 16 bases lay in between. The CDR3 loop is CATTGWGLDYEQYF. CDR3 sequence (DNA): TGTGCCACCACAGGGTGGGGATTGGACTACGAGCAGTACTTC.

This clone was found once. This chain joins TRBV5-6 and TRBJ2-2, with 7 bases fitting TRBD1. This CDR3 has 15 amino acids. Germline CDR1 SGHDT, CDR2 YYEEEE. Trimming removed 4 bases from V and 1 base from J; junction bases left unmatched: 4. CDR3 coding DNA: TGTGCCAGCAGCCGGAGGACAGGGAACACCGGGGAGCTGTTTTTT. It codes for CASSRRTGNTGELFF.

The chain is built from TRBV19 and TRBJ2-3, with D uncertain. The CDR3 sequence is 13 residues long. Germline V gene lookup returns CDR1 LNHDA and CDR2 SQIVND (reference sequence). Between the trimmed V and J ends, which lost 5 bases and 0 bases, there was a span of 6 bases. The DNA for the CDR3 is TGTGCCAGTAGTTCTTATAGCACAGATACGCAGTATTTT. It encodes CASSSYSTDTQYF.

The V and J genes are TRBV18 and TRBJ2-7; 11 bases align to TRBD1. The CDR3 consists of 14 residues. V dropped 2 bases and J dropped 6; count of bases not matched to a gene: 3. The germline V gene encodes CDR1 KGHSH and CDR2 LQKENI. CDR3 nucleotide sequence: TGTGCCAGCTCACCAGCGGACAGGGGGCTCGAGCAGTACTTC. Its protein is CASSPADRGLEQYF.

This sequence joins TRBV3-1 (or the pseudogene TRBV3-2) and TRBJ2-1, with no clear D. The CDR3 is 13 residues long. CDR1 LGHDT and CDR2 YNNKEL come from the germline V gene (reference sequence). Trimming removed 2 bases at V and 6 bases at J, with 8 bases between. This CDR3 reads CASSQRTTNEQFF. CDR3 nucleotide sequence: TGTGCCAGCAGCCAAAGAACTACCAATGAGCAGTTCTTC.

The genes are TRBV6-5 and TRBJ2-3; 11 bases are shared with TRBD2. CDR1 is MNHEY, CDR2 SVGAGI, per germline. J was trimmed by 2 bases and V by 7 bases; bases with no gene match: 5. This CDR3 comprises 15 residues. Written as DNA, the CDR3 is TGTGCCAGCACCGCGACTAGCGGGGCCACAGATACGCAGTATTTT. Its protein product is CASTATSGATDTQYF.

The CDR3: CASSPPTETNTGELFF. The CDR3 DNA is TGCGCCAGCAGCCCACCGACTGAGACGAACACCGGGGAGCTGTTTTTT. The chain carries TRBV4-1 and TRBJ2-2; no clear D gene. Germline V gene lookup returns CDR1 MGHRA and CDR2 YSYEKL. The CDR3 has 16 amino acids. V lost 4 bases, J lost 0 bases, and 12 bases lay in between.

The chain is built from TRBV7-8 and TRBJ2-4; 11 bases are shared with TRBD2. The germline gives CDR1 SGHVS, CDR2 FQNEAQ. The CDR3 is 19 amino acids. With V trimmed by 1 base and J by 0 bases, 8 bases remained unmatched. The CDR3, as DNA: TGTGCCAGCAGCTTAGTAGTGACTAGCGGGACAAAAGCCAAAAACATTCAGTACTTC. It yields the protein CASSLVVTSGTKAKNIQYF. Full variable domain (outside the CDR3, taken from reference TRBV7-8 and TRBJ2-4): GAGVSQSPRYKVAKRGQDVALRCDPISGHVSLFWYQQALGQGPEFLTYFQNEAQLDKSGLPSDRFFAERPEGSVSTLKIQRTQQEDSAVYLCASSLVVTSGTKAKNIQYFGAGTRLSVL.

The chain carries TRBV4-3 and TRBJ2-7; 8 bases are shared with TRBD1. The CDR3 extends over 16 amino acids. Germline V CDR1 and CDR2: LGHNA, YSLEER. V lost 0 bases, J lost 2 bases, and 6 bases stayed unmatched. The CDR3 nucleotides read TGCGCCAGCAGCCAAGATACGGGACAGGACGCCTACGAGCAGTACTTC. Translation: CASSQDTGQDAYEQYF.

V is TRBV27 and J is TRBJ2-7; 8 bases are a match to TRBD2. CDR1 is MNHEY and CDR2 is SMNVEV in the germline V gene (reference sequence). The junction had 10 bases not matched to a gene; V was cut back by 4 bases and J by 2 bases. CDR3 length: 16 amino acids. CDR3 DNA sequence: TGTGCCAGCAGTTCCAACCGACTAGCGCAAGCCTACGAGCAGTACTTC. It translates to CASSSNRLAQAYEQYF.

The J gene is TRBJ2-3, the V gene TRBV21-1; the table's D call TRBD2 went unverified against the DNA. TRBV21-1 is marked as a pseudogene. The CDR3 covers 16 residues. Here the CDR3 reads CASNPIPRDISDTQYF. The CDR3 nucleotides read TGTGCCAGCAACCCCATCCCCCGGGATATATCAGATACGCAGTATTTT.

The V and J genes are TRBV29-1 and TRBJ2-1; TRBD1 might be the D (6 bases). Trimming left V 7 bases short and J 0 bases short, with 22 bases between. This CDR3 is built from 17 residues. Germline V lookup: CDR1 SQVTM, CDR2 ANQGSEA. Written as DNA, the CDR3 is TGCAGCGGCAAAACGGGACACCGAACTACCTCCTACAATGAGCAGTTCTTC. Its protein is CSGKTGHRTTSYNEQFF.

CDR3 DNA: TGTGCCATCAGTGAGTCGGCACAGGGACTAGCGGGAGGGCCCAACAATGAGCAGTTCTTC. Amino acids: CAISESAQGLAGGPNNEQFF. This chain links TRBV10-3 with TRBJ2-1, with 16 bases matching TRBD2. The CDR3 is 20 residues long. The V segment lost 0 bases and the J segment 5 bases; nucleotides outside the gene matches: 10. Per the germline V gene, CDR1 is ENHRY and CDR2 is SYGVKD.

This chain joins TRBV5-1 and TRBJ2-1, with TRBD2 matching 11 bases. J lost 8 bases, V lost 0 bases, and 7 bases had no gene match. The V gene's germline CDR1 is SGHRS and CDR2 YFSETQ. The CDR3 has 16 residues. The CDR3: CASSLEGTSGRYEQFF. CDR3 nucleotide sequence: TGCGCCAGCAGCTTGGAAGGGACTAGCGGTCGGTATGAGCAGTTCTTC.

V usage is TRBV5-6 and J usage is TRBJ2-2, with TRBD2 identical over 8 bases. V was pared by 4 bases and J by 5 bases, with 13 bases of the junction left unmatched. Germline V gene data show CDR1 as SGHDT and CDR2 as YYEEEE. The CDR3 has 17 residues. CDR3: CASSRGPAGVLTGELFF. The CDR3 DNA sequence: TGTGCCAGCAGCCGGGGACCAGCGGGAGTTCTTACCGGGGAGCTGTTTTTT.

A single count supports this clone. The chain has TRBV28 and TRBJ1-2; 9 bases match TRBD1. V gave up 8 bases and J gave up 4 bases; unmatched junction bases: 11. This CDR3 region has 15 residues. From germline, CDR1 is MDHEN and CDR2 SYDVKM. This CDR3 is CASEDGQGNIYGYTF. The CDR3 bases are TGTGCCAGCGAAGATGGACAGGGGAATATCTATGGCTACACCTTC.

This chain uses TRBV4-3 with TRBJ2-7; perhaps TRBD2 as D (6 bases). Deletions cut 1 base from V and 0 bases from J, with 7 bases between. The CDR3 contains 14 residues. Looked up from germline, CDR1 is LGHNA and CDR2 is YSLEER. The DNA of the CDR3 is TGCGCCAGCAGCCAAGGGGGAGGCTCCTACGAGCAGTACTTC. Protein: CASSQGGGSYEQYF.